The rows below give T cell receptor beta chains drawn from one sample of a study of blood T cell repertoires in COVID-19. Profiled with immunoSEQ multiplex PCR; TCRdb holds only in-frame clones, not every one. This table has fewer than 200,000 clones, around 73% appearing once. The source material was PBMCs or T cells enriched from blood (not recorded which). These receptors were collected from a woman aged 45-60 years who had recovered from COVID-19. Each CDR3 is given with its conserved first and last residue. A D gene is named only where the DNA matches it firmly. The size of a clone is reported for some rows only, either as once, few or many, or as a class for expanded clones.

>.|.|TRBJ1-2|TRBV9
TGTGCCAGCAGCGTAGCAGGGGTCTATGGCTACACCTTC
CASSVAGVYGYTF
>.|.|TRBJ1-2|TRBV27
TGTGCCAGCAGGGTCTGGGGTACAGGCGTTAACTATGGCTACACCTTC
CASRVWGTGVNYGYTF
>.|once|TRBJ1-2|TRBV10-3
TGTGCCATCAGCGGGGGGGGACGGACAGACTATGGCTACACCTTC
CAISGGGRTDYGYTF
>TRBD1|few|TRBJ2-5|TRBV27
TGTGCCAGTTCCAGGGGGTCAGAGACCCAGTACTTC
CASSRGSETQYF
>TRBD1|few|TRBJ2-7|TRBV6-5
TGTGCCAGCAGTACCTACGGGACAGGGCCCTACGAGCAGTACTTC
CASSTYGTGPYEQYF
>TRBD1|once|TRBJ1-1|TRBV6-5
TGTGCCAGCAGAAGGACAGGGCTAAGTGAAGCTTTCTTT
CASRRTGLSEAFF
>TRBD2|.|TRBJ2-3|TRBV5-4
TGTGCCAGCAGCTACCCTAGCGGGGGCCGCACAGATACGCAGTATTTT
CASSYPSGGRTDTQYF
>TRBD1|.|TRBJ1-6|TRBV25-1
TGTGCCAGCAGTGAAGGGACAGGGTATAATTCACCCCTCCACTTT
CASSEGTGYNSPLHF
>.|once|TRBJ2-1|TRBV21-1
TGTGCCAGCAGCAAGGACAGGGAATCCGTATTACATTCTTACAATGAGCAGTTCTTC
CASSKDRESVLHSYNEQFF
>.|few|TRBJ1-3|TRBV12-3/TRBV12-4
TGTGCCAGCAGTAGGACATCGGACACCATATATTTT
CASSRTSDTIYF
>.|.|TRBJ1-2|TRBV28
TGTGCCAGTGCAGGTGGAGGGACCCCTAACTATGGCTACACCTTC
CASAGGGTPNYGYTF
>TRBD2|.|TRBJ2-3|TRBV28
TGTGCCAGCAGTTCGGGGACTAGCGGGCAGTATTTT
CASSSGTSGQYF
>TRBD2|.|TRBJ2-1|TRBV7-3
TGTGCCAGCAGCCTTAGCGGGAGTGGTGGCAATGAGCAGTTCTTC
CASSLSGSGGNEQFF
>.|many|TRBJ2-3|TRBV30
TGTGCCTGGAGTCACAGCGGAAGTACAGATACGCAGTATTTT
CAWSHSGSTDTQYF
>.|.|TRBJ1-1|TRBV18
TGTGCCAGCTCACCGAGGTTGGAGCCAGATCTGAACACTGAAGCTTTCTTT
CASSPRLEPDLNTEAFF
>.|.|TRBJ1-5|TRBV10-3
TGTGCCATCACCCGGGACTATAGCAATCAGCCCCAGCATTTT
CAITRDYSNQPQHF
>TRBD1|.|TRBJ1-4|TRBV7-9
TGTGCCAGCAGCTTTCGACAGGGACTGTCCGAAAAACTGTTTTTT
CASSFRQGLSEKLFF
>TRBD2|.|TRBJ2-1|TRBV30
TGTGCCTGGAGGACTAGCGGGAGTTCGGGGCAGTTCTTC
CAWRTSGSSGQFF
>.|.|TRBJ1-2|TRBV28
TGTGCCAGCAGTTTATCGGCGGAACGGGGTGGCTACACCTTC
CASSLSAERGGYTF
>TRBD2|.|TRBJ2-1|TRBV5-6
TGTGCCAGCAGCTTGTTCGCGGGAGGGTCACGTGAGCAGTTCTTC
CASSLFAGGSREQFF
>TRBD2|few|TRBJ2-3|TRBV4-1
TGCGCCAGCAGCCAAAATAGGGGACTAGCCGCTAGCACAGATACGCAGTATTTT
CASSQNRGLAASTDTQYF
>TRBD1|.|TRBJ2-1|TRBV4-3
TGCGCCAGCAGCCAAGATCACAGGGGGTCGGCCAATGAGCAGTTCTTC
CASSQDHRGSANEQFF
>TRBD1|few|TRBJ2-1|TRBV7-9
TGTGCCAGCAGCGCGGGACAGGGATCCTACAATGAGCAGTTCTTC
CASSAGQGSYNEQFF
>TRBD1|.|TRBJ2-3|TRBV28
TGTGCCAGCGGAAGTCTTTCCAGGGGGCTGGTAGATACGCAGTATTTT
CASGSLSRGLVDTQYF
>.|.|TRBJ2-2|TRBV29-1
TGCAGCGGAAGACAGGACAGCGCCGGGGAGCTGTTTTTT
CSGRQDSAGELFF
>TRBD1|.|TRBJ2-1|TRBV3-1/TRBV3-2
TGTGCCAGCAGCTTGGGACAGGGAAATTGGGATGAGCAGTTCTTC
CASSLGQGNWDEQFF
>TRBD1|.|TRBJ2-5|TRBV28
TGTGCCAGCAGTGGACGGACAGGGGGCCTGGGGGAGACCCAGTACTTC
CASSGRTGGLGETQYF
>TRBD1|.|TRBJ1-3|TRBV7-9
TGTGCCAGCAGTCCAGGACAGGTTGCCTCTGGAAACACCATATATTTT
CASSPGQVASGNTIYF
>TRBD2|once|TRBJ2-5|TRBV6-5
TGTGCCAGCAGTTACTCGAGCGGGATCGGAGGGGAGACCCAGTACTTC
CASSYSSGIGGETQYF
>.|.|TRBJ1-5|TRBV6-2/TRBV6-3
TGTGCCAGCAGTTATTTGAACATTAATCAGCCCCAGCATTTT
CASSYLNINQPQHF
>TRBD2|.|TRBJ2-1|TRBV7-2
TGTGCCAGCAGCCTAGACCCTCCGGGACTAGCCAATCGGAATGAGCAGTTCTTC
CASSLDPPGLANRNEQFF
>TRBD1|.|TRBJ1-3|TRBV15
TGTGCCACCAGCAAATACCGGGACAGCTCTGGAAACACCATATATTTT
CATSKYRDSSGNTIYF
>.|once|TRBJ1-1|TRBV5-8
TGTGCCAGCAGCGTGTTGGGGGGGGGAACTGAAGCTTTCTTT
CASSVLGGGTEAFF
>.|.|TRBJ2-7|TRBV11-2
TGTGCCAGCAGCTTAGGTGGCTTCTCCTACGAGCAGTACTTC
CASSLGGFSYEQYF
>.|.|TRBJ2-1|TRBV3-1/TRBV3-2
TGTGCCAGCAGCCCATACTACGGTGAGCAGTTCTTC
CASSPYYGEQFF